The 10 T cell receptor beta chains below come from one sample, sequenced in a study of blood T cell repertoires in COVID-19. Method: immunoSEQ multiplex PCR; TCRdb's copy keeps in-frame clones and lacks some. The sample records approximately 470,000 clones, about 90% being singletons. Sample: PBMCs or T cells enriched from blood (not recorded which). The receptors shown here come from a woman under 30 who had recovered from COVID-19.

This chain uses TRBV14 with TRBJ1-2; D unresolved. The germline gives CDR1 SGHDN, CDR2 FVKESK. The germline V and J ends were trimmed by 2 bases and 7 bases, with 11 bases remaining between them. This CDR3 contains 13 residues. The CDR3 spells CASSQLDSGGYTF. CDR3 sequence (DNA): TGTGCCAGCAGCCAACTCGATTCGGGTGGCTACACCTTC.

The gene calls are TRBV7-8 and TRBJ1-6; possible D gene TRBD1, 5 bases. Trimming pared 5 bases from V and 10 bases from J, leaving 21 bases between. The CDR3 spans 16 residues. CDR1 and CDR2 from the germline V gene are SGHVS and FQNEAQ. The CDR3 spells CASSPTMGGSGSPLHF. In nucleotides, the CDR3 is TGTGCCAGCAGCCCTACTATGGGGGGATCAGGATCACCCCTCCACTTT.

The chain joins TRBV19 to TRBJ1-1; D may be TRBD1 (5 bases). The germline gives CDR1 LNHDA, CDR2 SQIVND (reference sequence). Trimming took off 5 bases at V and 7 bases at J, with 38 bases between the two ends. The length of the CDR3 is 21 residues. The CDR3 DNA reads TGTGCCAGTAGTCCTAACTTAGTCCGGGACTTTCTCGCGCTCGAGGGTGTTGAAGCTTTCTTT. This gives the protein CASSPNLVRDFLALEGVEAFF.

This clone appeared once. This chain uses TRBV19 with TRBJ2-1, with TRBD1 identical over 8 bases. Germline V gene data show CDR1 as LNHDA and CDR2 as SQIVND (reference sequence). The CDR3 covers 15 residues. J gave up 7 bases and V 3 bases, and 8 bases lay outside the gene matches. DNA of the CDR3: TGTGCCAGTAGTATGGACAGGGAAAATTTAAATGAGCAGTTCTTC. This gives the protein CASSMDRENLNEQFF.

The genes are TRBV10-3 and TRBJ2-7; D is unresolved. V gave up 2 bases and J gave up 7 bases, with 6 bases separating them. Germline V gene sequence: CDR1 ENHRY, CDR2 SYGVKD. The CDR3 is 11 residues long. In nucleotides, the CDR3 is TGTGCCATCAGTGAGAGTCGGGAGCAGTACTTC. Encoded protein: CAISESREQYF.

The chain joins TRBV6-5 to TRBJ1-5; D is perhaps TRBD1 (6 bases). This CDR3 region has 14 residues. The ends were cut back, 6 bases at V and 4 bases at J, with 13 bases in the middle. CDR1 MNHEY and CDR2 SVGAGI come from the germline V gene. This CDR3 is CASRRIQGNQPQHF. The CDR3 coding sequence is TGTGCCAGCAGACGGATACAGGGAAATCAGCCCCAGCATTTT.

The V gene is TRBV20-1, the J gene TRBJ2-5; 7 nucleotides agree with TRBD1. The length of the CDR3 is 13 residues. V lost 3 bases and J lost 5; bases outside the gene matches: 6. Germline assignment: CDR1 DFQATT and CDR2 SNEGSKA (reference sequence). CDR3 protein: CSASETGTETQYF. CDR3 nucleotides: TGCAGTGCTAGTGAGACAGGGACGGAGACCCAGTACTTC.

Comments on this clone: Distinct nucleotide sequences in the sample also encode this CDR3. This sequence joins TRBV7-3 and TRBJ1-6; a weak D match, TRBD1 (5 bases). Per germline, CDR1 SGHTA and CDR2 FQGTGA. The CDR3 sequence is 14 residues long. V was trimmed by 2 bases and J by 5 bases, leaving 7 bases between them. The CDR3 is CASSLGGDNSPLHF. In DNA form, the CDR3 reads TGTGCCAGCAGCTTAGGAGGGGATAATTCACCCCTCCACTTT.

The gene calls are TRBV5-4 and TRBJ1-1, with 8 nucleotides matching TRBD1. The CDR3 is 16 amino acids. The junction had 12 bases not matched to a gene; V was cut back by 2 bases and J by 6 bases. Germline CDR1 is SGHNT and CDR2 is YYREEE (reference sequence). Here the CDR3 DNA reads TGTGCCAGCAGCTTCTCAGGGGGCGGAGGGTTCGCTGAAGCTTTCTTT. Translating gives CASSFSGGGGFAEAFF.

The table lists this clone with a count of one. This chain uses TRBV28 with TRBJ1-1; 11 bases are shared with TRBD1. This CDR3 contains 15 residues. Germline V CDR1 and CDR2: MDHEN, SYDVKM. Germline trimming cut 5 bases from V and 7 bases from J; bases unmatched to any gene: 9. CDR3 region: CASSRSDRGPGEAFF. CDR3 in DNA: TGTGCCAGCAGTCGCTCGGACAGGGGGCCGGGTGAAGCTTTCTTT.